This TCR beta chain was retrieved from a study of post-analysis software for immune sequencing data. A remark on this clonotype: Its antigen is still unknown.

V shed 5 bases and J 2 bases; nucleotides not matched to a gene: 16. The CDR3 is 20 amino acids. Germline CDR1 and CDR2: MDHEN and SYDVKM. Unique molecular identifiers were carried by the TCR beta cDNA libraries. TCRdb redid the calling of the PCR reads with MiXCR, one entry per CDR3 protein. The data hold fewer than 900,000 distinct CDR3 sequences, with roughly 50% observed a single time. Broader study findings: Normalized Chao1 diversity was significantly lower in multiple sclerosis patients than in controls. In patients, roughly 5 TRBV segments were more frequent than in controls, with TRBV5-6, TRBV5-1 and TRBV20-1 among them.

The clonotype was recovered from a girl between 5 and 17 years old with multiple sclerosis. This rearrangement joins TRBV28 to TRBJ2-4, with 12 bases matching TRBD1. The sequencing input was blood. The CDR3, as DNA: TGTGCCAGCAGTCCTTACTCCGGGACAGGGGGCCTTGTGACCAAAAACATTCAGTACTTC. This codes for CASSPYSGTGGLVTKNIQYF. The variable domain in full, completed from reference TRBV28 and TRBJ2-4, reads DVKVTQSSRYLVKRTGEKVFLECVQDMDHENMFWYRQDPGLGLRLIYFSYDVKMKEKGDIPEGYSVSREKKERFSLILESASTNQTSMYLCASSPYSGTGGLVTKNIQYFGAGTRLSVL.